Following are 25 T cell receptor beta chains from one sample sequenced in a study of blood T cell repertoires in COVID-19. This table comes from immunoSEQ multiplex PCR, and its TCRdb copy is limited to in-frame clones, with some not included. The sample lists a few hundred thousand clones, approximately 86% occurring once. The source material was peripheral blood. These receptors were obtained from a man under 40 with active or convalescent COVID-19.

The table lists this clone with a count of one. This chain uses TRBV9 with TRBJ1-4; D possibly corresponds to TRBD1 (5 bases). The CDR3 is 15 amino acids. Looked up from germline, CDR1 is SGDLS and CDR2 is YYNGEE. V was shortened by 4 bases and J by 5 bases, with 15 bases between the two germline ends. This chain's CDR3 is CASSRGRPPNEKLFF. The CDR3 DNA sequence: TGTGCCAGCAGCAGGGGTCGGCCGCCGAATGAAAAACTGTTTTTT. Full variable domain (missing parts from reference TRBV9 and TRBJ1-4): DSGVTQTPKHLITATGQRVTLRCSPRSGDLSVYWYQQSLDQGLQFLIQYYNGEERAKGNILERFSAQQFPDLHSELNLSSLELGDSALYFCASSRGRPPNEKLFFGSGTQLSVL.

The V gene is TRBV20-1, the J gene TRBJ1-6; TRBD1 matches 7 bases. V trimming: 3 bases; J trimming: 6 bases; junction bases outside the gene matches: 5. Germline-derived CDR1 and CDR2 are DFQATT and SNEGSKA (reference sequence). This CDR3 region has 14 residues. CDR3 sequence reads: CSASLRDSNSPLHF. DNA for the CDR3: TGCAGTGCTAGTCTTCGGGACAGTAATTCACCCCTCCACTTT.

The CDR3 region is CASSRTGYNEQFF. CDR3 DNA sequence: TGTGCCAGCAGCCGGACAGGGTACAATGAGCAGTTCTTC. The chain has TRBV7-2 and TRBJ2-1; 8 nucleotides align to TRBD1. From germline, CDR1 is SGHTA and CDR2 FQGNSA. The CDR3 has 13 amino acids. V lost 5 bases to trimming and J lost 4 bases; unmatched junction nucleotides: 1.

The rearrangement uses TRBV30 and TRBJ1-6; D unclear. The V gene lost 4 bases and the J gene lost 0 bases, with 10 bases spanning the gap. Per the germline V gene, CDR1 is GTSNPN and CDR2 is SVGIG (reference sequence). The CDR3 extends over 15 amino acids. The CDR3 DNA follows: TGTGCCTGGAATTTACAGAGCTCCTATAATTCACCCCTCCACTTT. It codes for CAWNLQSSYNSPLHF.

The sample holds a few counts of this clone. This chain joins TRBV5-1 and TRBJ1-1; maybe TRBD1 (5 bases). Germline V gene data show CDR1 as SGHRS and CDR2 as YFSETQ. The CDR3 spans 15 residues. Deletions cut 5 bases from V and 2 bases from J, with 16 bases between. The CDR3 nucleotides read TGCGCCAGCAGGGGGCTGTGGCGGACAAACACTGAAGCTTTCTTT. Its protein product is CASRGLWRTNTEAFF.

The chain combines TRBV6-5 with TRBJ1-5; 7 positions match TRBD1. Germline CDR1 MNHEY, CDR2 SVGAGI. The CDR3 extends over 13 amino acids. Trimming at V came to 0 bases and at J to 11 bases, leaving 4 bases not matched to a gene. This CDR3 is CASSYSGGAAQHF. The CDR3 DNA follows: TGTGCCAGCAGTTACTCAGGGGGCGCTGCCCAGCATTTT.

V usage is TRBV18 and J usage is TRBJ2-7; 10 bases align to TRBD1. The CDR3 extends over 14 amino acids. From germline, CDR1 is KGHSH and CDR2 LQKENI. V dropped 3 bases and J dropped 7; count of bases not matched to a gene: 6. This CDR3 reads CASSPGTGVGEQYF. In DNA form, the CDR3 reads TGTGCCAGCTCACCGGGGACAGGGGTAGGGGAGCAGTACTTC.

There are a few counts of this clone. This chain links TRBV7-9 with TRBJ2-7, with D possibly TRBD2 on 5 matching bases. The CDR3 runs 13 residues. With 2 bases removed from V and 6 bases from J, the gap between germline ends came to 11 bases. Germline CDR1 is SEHNR and CDR2 is FQNEAQ (reference sequence). The CDR3 bases are TGTGCCAGCAGCTTACGTGCAGGAGGCGAGCAGTACTTC. It is translated as CASSLRAGGEQYF.

V usage is TRBV11-3 and J usage is TRBJ2-7; TRBD1 matches 9 bases. The CDR3 covers 14 residues. The V gene's germline CDR1 is SGHNT and CDR2 YENEEA. V shed 4 bases and J 3 bases; nucleotides not matched to a gene: 4. The CDR3 nucleotides are TGTGCCAGCAGCTCGGGGGACAGGGACTACGAGCAGTACTTC. Amino acid sequence: CASSSGDRDYEQYF.

This clone was counted a single time. CDR3 region: CASSIGRTEQYF. The CDR3 coding sequence is TGTGCCAGTAGTATAGGGAGGACCGAGCAGTACTTC. The chain has TRBV19 and TRBJ2-7, with D possibly matching TRBD2 (5 bases). Trimming shortened V by 1 base and J by 6 bases, and 7 bases separated the two germline ends. CDR1 and CDR2 (germline): LNHDA, SQIVND (reference sequence). This CDR3 contains 12 residues.

V gene TRBV6-2 or TRBV6-3 combines with J gene TRBJ2-7, with 7 bases lining up with TRBD1. Looked up from germline, CDR1 is MNHEY and CDR2 is SVGEGT. The CDR3 totals 17 residues. V gave up 5 bases and J gave up 2 bases; unmatched junction bases: 15. The CDR3 DNA sequence: TGTGCCAGCAGTCTCCCAGTACGACAGGGACCCGCCTACGAGCAGTACTTC. This translates into CASSLPVRQGPAYEQYF.

The chain uses TRBV7-9 and TRBJ2-7; TRBD1 matches at 10 bases. Germline values: CDR1 SEHNR, CDR2 FQNEAQ (reference sequence). With V trimmed by 3 bases and J by 4 bases, 3 bases remained unmatched. The CDR3 contains 14 residues. The CDR3 DNA is TGTGCCAGCAGCTTTAAGGACAGGGGGTACGAGCAGTACTTC. It yields the protein CASSFKDRGYEQYF.

This clone appeared a few times. V gene TRBV4-1 combines with J gene TRBJ1-1, with D perhaps TRBD1 (5 bases). V gave up 4 bases and J gave up 1 base, with 7 bases separating them. In germline, CDR1 is MGHRA, CDR2 YSYEKL. The CDR3 has 13 residues. DNA for the CDR3: TGCGCCAGCAGCCCCCAGGGGAACACTGAAGCTTTCTTT. Its protein product is CASSPQGNTEAFF.

This sequence joins TRBV9 and TRBJ1-1, with 7 bases aligning to TRBD1. Germline V gene data show CDR1 as SGDLS and CDR2 as YYNGEE. CDR3 length: 13 residues. V gave up 4 bases and J gave up 5 bases; unmatched junction bases: 5. CDR3 in DNA: TGTGCCAGCAGCTCCCAGACAGGGACTGAAGCTTTCTTT. Encoded protein: CASSSQTGTEAFF.

This clone was counted between two and nine times. CDR3 in amino acids: CASRPGTGYEQYF. CDR3 sequence (DNA): TGTGCCAGCAGACCCGGGACAGGCTACGAGCAGTACTTC. V usage is TRBV2 and J usage is TRBJ2-7; 8 bases fit TRBD1. The CDR3 is 13 residues long. Germline CDR1 reads SNHLY; CDR2 reads FYNNEI. V was clipped by 6 bases and J by 3 bases; unmatched bases: 4. Drawing the rest from reference TRBV2 and TRBJ2-7, the complete variable domain is EPEVTQTPSHQVTQMGQEVILRCVPISNHLYFYWYRQILGQKVEFLVSFYNNEISEKSEIFDDQFSVERPDGSNFTLKIRSTKLEDSAMYFCASRPGTGYEQYFGPGTRLTVT.

Details on this clone: At one end, the junction sequence differs from germline, possibly due to a read error. The chain joins TRBV7-8 to TRBJ2-3; possibly TRBD2 for D (5 bases). The CDR3 contains 16 residues. Germline-derived CDR1 and CDR2 are SGHVS and FQNEAQ. CDR3 nucleotides: TGTGCCAGCAGTTTAGCGAATCTTGTACCAGCAGATACGCAGTATTTT. Its protein is CASSLANLVPADTQYF.

The chain couples TRBV29-1 to TRBJ2-2, with a tentative D call TRBD1 (6 bases). Germline V CDR1 and CDR2: SQVTM, ANQGSEA. The germline V and J ends were trimmed by 1 base and 3 bases, with 9 bases remaining between them. This CDR3 comprises 14 residues. The CDR3 loop reads CSVEGGRDTGELFF. CDR3 in DNA: TGCAGCGTTGAAGGGGGGCGCGACACCGGGGAGCTGTTTTTT.

This clone was detected once. The chain links TRBV19 to TRBJ1-1; D is unresolved. The CDR3 consists of 15 residues. Trimming stripped 5 bases from V and 1 base from J, with 14 bases between. Germline lookup yields CDR1 LNHDA and CDR2 SQIVND (reference sequence). The CDR3 reads CASSHSGERNTEAFF. The DNA for the CDR3 is TGTGCCAGTAGTCATAGCGGCGAGAGGAACACTGAAGCTTTCTTT.

CDR3 nucleotide sequence: TGTGCCAGCAGTGAAAGGAGGGGGCTTGGCTACACCTTC. Translated: CASSERRGLGYTF. J is TRBJ1-2 and V is TRBV2; 7 positions match TRBD1. V was pared by 2 bases and J by 7 bases, with 4 bases of the junction left unmatched. CDR1 and CDR2 from the germline V gene are SNHLY and FYNNEI. This CDR3 spans 13 amino acids.

The V and J genes are TRBV5-1 and TRBJ1-1, with D possibly being TRBD1 (6 bases). V lost 2 bases, J lost 1 base, and 12 bases lay in between. Germline CDR1 and CDR2: SGHRS and YFSETQ. The CDR3 contains 15 residues. CDR3 amino acids: CASSLGGVENTEAFF. CDR3 in DNA: TGCGCCAGCAGCTTAGGGGGAGTAGAGAACACTGAAGCTTTCTTT.

This clone was seen only a few times. At the DNA level, this CDR3 is encoded by other sequences in the same sample as well. The rearrangement joins TRBV3-1 (or the pseudogene TRBV3-2) to TRBJ1-1; D gene unclear. CDR1 is LGHDT and CDR2 is YNNKEL in the germline V gene (reference sequence). The CDR3 has 13 residues. The germline V and J ends were trimmed by 1 base and 4 bases, with 7 bases remaining between them. Here the CDR3 DNA reads TGTGCCAGCAGCCAAGTTACCAGCACTGAAGCTTTCTTT. Amino acids: CASSQVTSTEAFF.

The rearrangement joins TRBV5-1 to TRBJ2-7; TRBD1 agrees at 7 bases. Germline assignment: CDR1 SGHRS and CDR2 YFSETQ. Trimming at V came to 4 bases and at J to 0 bases, leaving 7 bases not matched to a gene. The CDR3 consists of 15 residues. In DNA form, the CDR3 reads TGCGCCAGCAGCCCGCGACAGGGCAGCTCCTACGAGCAGTACTTC. Encoded protein: CASSPRQGSSYEQYF.

The gene calls are TRBV4-2 and TRBJ1-2; TRBD1 matches 12 bases. The V segment lost 0 bases and the J segment 6 bases; nucleotides outside the gene matches: 5. This CDR3 comprises 16 residues. Germline assignment: CDR1 LGHNA and CDR2 YNFKEQ. CDR3 region: CASSQDQGQGADGYTF. CDR3 bases: TGTGCCAGCAGCCAAGATCAGGGACAGGGGGCAGATGGCTACACCTTC.

The genes are TRBV19 and TRBJ2-5, with 8 positions matching TRBD1. V dropped 3 bases and J dropped 2; count of bases not matched to a gene: 5. Germline lookup yields CDR1 LNHDA and CDR2 SQIVND (reference sequence). This CDR3 is built from 15 residues. CDR3 amino acids: CASSMDREGQETQYF. The DNA for the CDR3 is TGTGCCAGTAGTATGGACAGGGAAGGGCAAGAGACCCAGTACTTC.

The chain combines TRBV11-2 with TRBJ1-1; 7 bases match TRBD1. V dropped 3 bases and J dropped 0; count of bases not matched to a gene: 16. The CDR3 has 19 residues. Germline CDR1 is SGHAT and CDR2 is FQNNGV. CDR3 nucleotides: TGTGCCAGCAGCTTTAATCACCGACCGGACAGGCCCATGAACACTGAAGCTTTCTTT. Translating it yields CASSFNHRPDRPMNTEAFF. Variable domain in full (rest from reference TRBV11-2 and TRBJ1-1): EAGVAQSPRYKIIEKRQSVAFWCNPISGHATLYWYQQILGQGPKLLIQFQNNGVVDDSQLPKDRFSAERLKGVDSTLKIQPAKLEDSAVYLCASSFNHRPDRPMNTEAFFGQGTRLTVV.